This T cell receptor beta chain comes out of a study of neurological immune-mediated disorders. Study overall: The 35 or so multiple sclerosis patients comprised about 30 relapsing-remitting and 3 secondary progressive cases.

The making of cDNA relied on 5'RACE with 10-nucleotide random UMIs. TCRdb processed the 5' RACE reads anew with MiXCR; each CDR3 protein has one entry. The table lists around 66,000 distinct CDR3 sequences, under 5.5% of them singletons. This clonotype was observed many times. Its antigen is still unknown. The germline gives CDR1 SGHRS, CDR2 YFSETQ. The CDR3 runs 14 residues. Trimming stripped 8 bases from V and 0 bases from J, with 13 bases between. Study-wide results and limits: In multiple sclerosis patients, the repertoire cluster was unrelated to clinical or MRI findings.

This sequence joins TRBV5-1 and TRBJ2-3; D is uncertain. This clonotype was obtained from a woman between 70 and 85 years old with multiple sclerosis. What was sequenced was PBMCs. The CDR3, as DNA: TGCGCCAGTTCGACTCCTACTAGCACAGATACGCAGTATTTT. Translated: CASSTPTSTDTQYF.